This TCR beta chain comes out of a study of metastatic and nonmetastatic thyroid tumors. Germline V gene sequence: CDR1 MNHEY, CDR2 SVGEGT. The CDR3 consists of 13 residues. Between the trimmed V and J ends, which lost 2 bases and 6 bases, there was a span of 11 bases. This clone was seen more than once but under ten times. Every patient was untreated before thyroid surgery. Using MiXCR, TCRdb re-called clones from the PCR reads. Among 15,000 to 20,000 clones, about a quarter were seen once, and the ten largest hold about 16%. Source material: adjacent normal tissue. The V and J genes are TRBV6-2 or TRBV6-3 and TRBJ2-7, with D perhaps given as TRBD1 or TRBD2 (6 bases each). The receptor was isolated from a female donor with papillary thyroid cancer or a benign thyroid nodule (not recorded which). Some clones in this sample may be carry-over from other donors' samples. As DNA, the CDR3 is TGTGCCAGCAGTTACGGAGGGGGTGGCGAGCAGTACTTC. Translation: CASSYGGGGEQYF.